Listed here are 24 T cell receptor beta chains from one sample, sequenced in a study of CD8 T cells in ankylosing spondylitis. TCRdb re-derived calls from the 5' RACE reads in MiXCR, one entry per CDR3 protein. This sample has some 38,000 distinct CDR3 sequences, with 3% found just once. Source material: blood, either unsorted or a sorted T cell fraction (not recorded which). These TCRs come from a male donor with ankylosing spondylitis or in good health (not recorded which).

This clonotype was seen many times. The chain uses TRBV9 and TRBJ1-6, with 7 nucleotides matching TRBD1. The CDR3 has 15 amino acids. J gave up 9 bases and V 0 bases, and 6 bases lay outside the gene matches. Looked up from germline, CDR1 is SGDLS and CDR2 is YYNGEE. CDR3 DNA sequence: TGTGCCAGCAGCGTAGAAACAGGGGATGTTTCACCCCTCCACTTT. This gives the protein CASSVETGDVSPLHF.

Ten or more counts support this clonotype. This chain connects TRBV9 to TRBJ2-3; TRBD1 matches 10 bases. The CDR3 is 14 residues long. Germline CDR1 is SGDLS and CDR2 is YYNGEE. The junction had 4 bases not matched to a gene; V was cut back by 3 bases and J by 6 bases. Here the CDR3 DNA reads TGTGCCAGCAGCGGGACAGGGGGTGCGGATACGCAGTATTTT. As protein: CASSGTGGADTQYF.

In this sample, this clonotype turned up many times. J is TRBJ2-5 and V is TRBV23-1; weak D call: TRBD1 (6 bases). TRBV23-1 is an ORF for which the function is uncertain. The CDR3 totals 20 residues. Deletions cut 5 bases from V and 5 bases from J, with 33 bases between. The CDR3 loop is CASSFILYLQGAPKVETQYF. In DNA form, the CDR3 reads TGCGCCAGCAGTTTCATCCTCTACCTACAGGGAGCTCCTAAGGTGGAGACCCAGTACTTC.

This clonotype was found many times. The chain carries TRBV9 and TRBJ2-3, with 12 bases matching TRBD2. After removal of 4 bases from V and 5 bases from J, the junction contained 8 bases not matched to a gene. The CDR3 is 16 residues long. CDR1 and CDR2 (germline): SGDLS, YYNGEE. The DNA for the CDR3 is TGTGCCAGCAGCCCTGGACTAGCGGGGCCAGAAGATACGCAGTATTTT. It is translated as CASSPGLAGPEDTQYF.

This clonotype was detected ten times or more. The rearrangement joins TRBV9 to TRBJ2-3; D is possibly TRBD1 or TRBD2 (5 bases each). Trimming removed 2 bases at V and 2 bases at J, with 12 bases between. The CDR3 has 15 amino acids. CDR1 and CDR2 from the germline V gene are SGDLS and YYNGEE. The CDR3 nucleotides read TGTGCCAGCAGCGTGGGACCTCGAGACACAGATACGCAGTATTTT. Amino acids: CASSVGPRDTDTQYF.

This clonotype was counted many times. V usage is TRBV9 and J usage is TRBJ2-5, with D maybe TRBD2 (5 bases). CDR1 and CDR2 (germline): SGDLS, YYNGEE. The CDR3 is 13 amino acids. V lost 2 bases and J 3 bases, leaving 8 bases between the germline ends. DNA of the CDR3: TGTGCCAGCAGCGTCAGGACTGAAGAGACCCAGTACTTC. Its translation: CASSVRTEETQYF. Based on the CDR3 plus reference TRBV9 and TRBJ2-5, the full variable domain is DSGVTQTPKHLITATGQRVTLRCSPRSGDLSVYWYQQSLDQGLQFLIQYYNGEERAKGNILERFSAQQFPDLHSELNLSSLELGDSALYFCASSVRTEETQYFGPGTRLLVL.

This clonotype was seen repeatedly, ten times or more. The V call is TRBV9, the J call TRBJ1-3; D unresolved. The V gene lost 2 bases and the J gene lost 2 bases, with 5 bases spanning the gap. In germline, CDR1 is SGDLS, CDR2 YYNGEE. The CDR3 runs to 13 residues. The CDR3 DNA sequence: TGTGCCAGCAGCGTCGCCACTGGAAACACCATATATTTT. This sequence encodes CASSVATGNTIYF.

This clonotype was seen repeatedly, ten times or more. The chain couples TRBV9 to TRBJ2-1; no clear D. V lost 0 bases to trimming and J lost 3 bases, with 13 bases between them. CDR1 SGDLS and CDR2 YYNGEE come from the germline V gene. This CDR3 has 16 residues. CDR3 coding DNA: TGTGCCAGCAGCGTAGGGGCGCCCCCCCACTACAATGAGCAGTTCTTC. Its protein product is CASSVGAPPHYNEQFF. The whole variable domain, remainder taken from reference TRBV9 and TRBJ2-1, is DSGVTQTPKHLITATGQRVTLRCSPRSGDLSVYWYQQSLDQGLQFLIQYYNGEERAKGNILERFSAQQFPDLHSELNLSSLELGDSALYFCASSVGAPPHYNEQFFGPGTRLTVL.

This clonotype was seen ten or more times. The chain joins TRBV9 to TRBJ1-2; D gene uncertain. Germline V gene data show CDR1 as SGDLS and CDR2 as YYNGEE. Between the trimmed V and J ends, which lost 4 bases and 2 bases, there was a span of 15 bases. The CDR3 is made up of 15 amino acids. The CDR3 region has the DNA TGTGCCAGCAGCCCCCAAGGGTCGGCAAACTATGGCTACACCTTC. Encoded protein: CASSPQGSANYGYTF.

This clonotype has a count of ten or more. This chain links TRBV9 with TRBJ2-2, with 9 bases lining up with TRBD2. V trimming: 5 bases; J trimming: 6 bases; junction bases outside the gene matches: 5. The CDR3 consists of 14 residues. CDR1 and CDR2 (germline): SGDLS, YYNGEE. CDR3 DNA sequence: TGTGCCAGCAGACTTAGCGGGAGTTCCGGGGAGCTGTTTTTT. Protein sequence: CASRLSGSSGELFF.

This clonotype was counted many times. CDR3 sequence reads: CASSVTGGTQYF. CDR3 coding DNA: TGTGCCAGCAGCGTAACAGGGGGTACGCAGTATTTT. The J gene is TRBJ2-3, the V gene TRBV9; 8 bases match TRBD1. The CDR3 contains 12 residues. Germline loops: CDR1 SGDLS, CDR2 YYNGEE. The V and J ends lost 1 base and 8 bases, in that order; junction bases with no gene match: 0.

This clonotype is labeled medium-sized. The V gene is TRBV7-3, the J gene TRBJ1-4; 8 bases align to TRBD1. This CDR3 has 16 amino acids. Per germline, CDR1 SGHTA and CDR2 FQGTGA. V lost 3 bases to trimming and J lost 5 bases; unmatched junction nucleotides: 8. In nucleotides, the CDR3 is TGTGCCAGCAGCTTTCGGACAGGGCCATGCAATGAAAAACTGTTTTTT. Translating gives CASSFRTGPCNEKLFF.

This clonotype was observed at least ten times. One end of the junction varies from germline; a read error may be responsible. The rearrangement uses TRBV9 and TRBJ2-1; TRBD1 aligns across 7 bases. CDR1 and CDR2 from the germline V gene are SGDLS and YYNGEE. The CDR3 covers 16 residues. CDR3 protein: CAGSRTGTASYNEQFF. For the CDR3, the DNA is TGTGCCGGCAGCCGTACCGGGACAGCCTCCTACAATGAGCAGTTCTTC.

This clonotype came up many times. The chain couples TRBV9 to TRBJ2-1; 12 nucleotides line up with TRBD2. The CDR3 extends over 19 amino acids. J lost 0 bases, V lost 0 bases, and 7 bases had no gene match. Germline CDR1 reads SGDLS; CDR2 reads YYNGEE. The chain's CDR3 is CASSVGLAGVGSSYNEQFF. DNA for the CDR3: TGTGCCAGCAGCGTAGGACTAGCGGGGGTCGGGAGCTCCTACAATGAGCAGTTCTTC.

The table lists this clonotype with many counts. The genes are TRBV9 and TRBJ2-1, with D possibly matching TRBD2 (6 bases). Germline V CDR1 and CDR2: SGDLS, YYNGEE. The ends were cut back, 2 bases at V and 8 bases at J, with 17 bases in the middle. The CDR3 extends over 15 amino acids. Here the CDR3 reads CASSVTPVREDEQFF. The CDR3 DNA reads TGTGCCAGCAGCGTGACCCCGGTGAGGGAGGATGAGCAGTTCTTC.

This clonotype was seen at least ten times. This sequence joins TRBV9 and TRBJ2-2; 10 positions match TRBD1. CDR3 size: 15 residues. J was trimmed by 4 bases and V by 4 bases; bases with no gene match: 4. Looked up from germline, CDR1 is SGDLS and CDR2 is YYNGEE. CDR3 DNA sequence: TGTGCCAGCAGCCGACAGGGGGCGCTCACCGGGGAGCTGTTTTTT. Amino acids: CASSRQGALTGELFF.

This clonotype was recorded many times. V gene TRBV9 combines with J gene TRBJ1-6; 9 bases line up with TRBD1. The germline gives CDR1 SGDLS, CDR2 YYNGEE. V lost 3 bases, J lost 8 bases, and 9 bases stayed unmatched. The CDR3 runs to 16 residues. This chain's CDR3 is CASSGPTGGTHSPLHF. CDR3 nucleotide sequence: TGTGCCAGCAGCGGGCCGACAGGGGGAACCCATTCACCCCTCCACTTT.

By sample share, this clonotype is medium-sized. The chain recombines TRBV9 with TRBJ2-5; D is possibly TRBD1 (6 bases). The CDR3 runs 15 residues. Per germline, CDR1 SGDLS and CDR2 YYNGEE. V dropped 4 bases and J dropped 1 base, with 14 bases sitting between them. The CDR3 nucleotides are TGTGCCAGCAGCCGGGTGACAGGCTTCCAAGAGACCCAGTACTTC. Translation: CASSRVTGFQETQYF. The full variable domain, in which reference TRBV9 and TRBJ2-5 provide the parts outside the CDR3, is DSGVTQTPKHLITATGQRVTLRCSPRSGDLSVYWYQQSLDQGLQFLIQYYNGEERAKGNILERFSAQQFPDLHSELNLSSLELGDSALYFCASSRVTGFQETQYFGPGTRLLVL.

This clonotype was observed many times. This chain uses TRBV9 with TRBJ1-2, with TRBD1 identical over 7 bases. After removal of 3 bases from V and 2 bases from J, the junction contained 7 bases not matched to a gene. In germline, CDR1 is SGDLS, CDR2 YYNGEE. The CDR3 runs 15 residues. CDR3 residues: CASSARQGANYGYTF. The CDR3 DNA follows: TGTGCCAGCAGCGCCCGACAGGGAGCGAACTATGGCTACACCTTC.

This clonotype was observed many times. The gene calls are TRBV9 and TRBJ2-3, with D perhaps matching TRBD1 (5 bases). V was trimmed by 0 bases and J by 6 bases, leaving 14 bases between them. CDR3 size: 15 residues. Germline-derived CDR1 and CDR2 are SGDLS and YYNGEE. This chain's CDR3 is CASSVDRRGKDTQYF. For the CDR3, the DNA is TGTGCCAGCAGCGTAGACCGTAGGGGTAAGGATACGCAGTATTTT.

This clonotype was counted at least ten times. The chain has TRBV9 and TRBJ1-1, with a possible D match to TRBD1 (5 bases). V lost 3 bases and J 5 bases, leaving 14 bases between the germline ends. Germline V gene lookup returns CDR1 SGDLS and CDR2 YYNGEE. This CDR3 is 14 amino acids long. The CDR3 loop is CASSAFTGGTEAFF. CDR3 sequence (DNA): TGTGCCAGCAGCGCCTTCACAGGAGGAACTGAAGCTTTCTTT.

The table lists this clonotype with many counts. The genes are TRBV9 and TRBJ2-3; D may be TRBD1 (5 bases). V lost 1 base to trimming and J lost 6 bases, with 18 bases between them. The CDR3 is made up of 16 amino acids. From germline, CDR1 is SGDLS and CDR2 YYNGEE. The CDR3 nucleotides are TGTGCCAGCAGCGTACGGGCCCAGGGAATTGTGGATACGCAGTATTTT. Amino acids: CASSVRAQGIVDTQYF.

In its sample, this clonotype was seen many times. V and J are TRBV9 and TRBJ2-2, with 9 bases aligning to TRBD2. CDR1 SGDLS and CDR2 YYNGEE come from the germline V gene. The V and J ends lost 0 bases and 6 bases, in that order; junction bases with no gene match: 6. The CDR3 loop spans 16 amino acids. The CDR3 DNA is TGTGCCAGCAGCGTAGGGGTTAGCGGGGGATCCGGGGAGCTGTTTTTT. Its protein product is CASSVGVSGGSGELFF.

This clonotype was counted many times. J is TRBJ2-3 and V is TRBV9; no clear D. CDR1 and CDR2 from the germline V gene are SGDLS and YYNGEE. Deletions cut 7 bases from V and 0 bases from J, with 6 bases between. This CDR3 is built from 12 residues. This chain's CDR3 is CASGDSTDTQYF. CDR3 DNA: TGTGCCAGCGGGGATAGCACAGATACGCAGTATTTT.